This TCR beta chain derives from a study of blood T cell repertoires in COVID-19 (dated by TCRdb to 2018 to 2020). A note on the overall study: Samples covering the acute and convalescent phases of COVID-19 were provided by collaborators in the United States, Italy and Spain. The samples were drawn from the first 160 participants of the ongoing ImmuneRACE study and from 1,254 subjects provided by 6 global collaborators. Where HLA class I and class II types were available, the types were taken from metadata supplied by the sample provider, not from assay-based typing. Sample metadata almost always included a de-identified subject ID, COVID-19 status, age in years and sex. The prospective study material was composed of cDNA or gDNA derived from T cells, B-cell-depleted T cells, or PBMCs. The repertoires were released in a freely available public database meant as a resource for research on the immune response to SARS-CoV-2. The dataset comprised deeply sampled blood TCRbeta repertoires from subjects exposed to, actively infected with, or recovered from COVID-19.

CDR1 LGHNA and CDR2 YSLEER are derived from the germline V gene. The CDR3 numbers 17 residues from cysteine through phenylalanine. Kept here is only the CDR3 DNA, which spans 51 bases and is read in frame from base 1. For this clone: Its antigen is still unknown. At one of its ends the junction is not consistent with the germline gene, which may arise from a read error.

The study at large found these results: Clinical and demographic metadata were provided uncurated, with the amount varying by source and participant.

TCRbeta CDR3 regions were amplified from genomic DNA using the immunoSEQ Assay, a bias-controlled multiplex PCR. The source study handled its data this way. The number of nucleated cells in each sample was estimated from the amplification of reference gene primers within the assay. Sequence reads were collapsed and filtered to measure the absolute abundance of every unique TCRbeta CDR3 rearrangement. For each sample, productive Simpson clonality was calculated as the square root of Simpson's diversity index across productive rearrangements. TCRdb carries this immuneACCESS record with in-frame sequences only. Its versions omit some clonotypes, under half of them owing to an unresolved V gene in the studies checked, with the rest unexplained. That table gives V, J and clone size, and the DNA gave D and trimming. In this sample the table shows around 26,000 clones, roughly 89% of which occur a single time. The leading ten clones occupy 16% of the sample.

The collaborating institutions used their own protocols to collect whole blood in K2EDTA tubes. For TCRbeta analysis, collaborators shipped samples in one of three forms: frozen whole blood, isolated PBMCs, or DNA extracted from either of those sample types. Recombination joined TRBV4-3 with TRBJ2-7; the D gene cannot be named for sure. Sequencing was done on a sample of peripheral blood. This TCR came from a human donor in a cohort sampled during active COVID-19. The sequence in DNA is TGCGCCAGCAGCCAAGATTACGGAGTCCCCTCTTCCTGCGAGCAGTACTTC. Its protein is CASSQDYGVPSSCEQYF.